These 8 T cell receptor beta chains were all obtained from the same sample, sequenced in a study of vaccination and CD4 T cells after COVID-19. Oncomine TCR Beta short-read sequencing was applied to DNA from cultured CD4+ T cells. TCRdb itself ran the PCR reads through MiXCR, one entry per CDR3 protein. The data hold approximately 14,000 distinct CDR3 sequences, with around 73% observed a single time. These receptors lack a known antigen. Treatment reported: roughly ten-day PBMC culture with coronavirus spike peptide pools or control peptides (ViraFEST assay). Sequencing used CD4+ T cells from blood, cultured in vitro. The receptors originated from a human donor who had recovered from COVID-19.

The rearrangement joins TRBV6-1 to TRBJ2-2; TRBD2 matches 9 bases. This CDR3 has 15 amino acids. The V and J ends lost 4 bases and 5 bases, in that order; junction bases with no gene match: 5. Germline V gene sequence: CDR1 MNHNS, CDR2 SASEGT. The DNA for the CDR3 is TGTGCCAGCAGTGGGCTAGCGGGGACTACCGGGGAGCTGTTTTTT. It specifies CASSGLAGTTGELFF.

The chain has TRBV6-1 and TRBJ2-1, with 10 bases that match TRBD1. The length of the CDR3 is 15 residues. With V trimmed by 3 bases and J by 6 bases, 5 bases remained unmatched. The germline CDR1 and CDR2 sequences are MNHNS and SASEGT. CDR3 in amino acids: CASSEFGTGVNEQFF. CDR3 in DNA: TGTGCCAGCAGTGAGTTTGGGACAGGGGTCAATGAGCAGTTCTTC.

This sequence joins TRBV20-1 and TRBJ2-7; 8 positions match TRBD1. J lost 4 bases, V lost 0 bases, and 5 bases had no gene match. This CDR3 comprises 14 residues. Germline CDR1 is DFQATT and CDR2 is SNEGSKA (reference sequence). As DNA, the CDR3 is TGCAGTGCTAGAGACCAGGGGGCGAGGTACGAGCAGTACTTC. The encoded protein is CSARDQGARYEQYF.

The chain has TRBV7-9 and TRBJ1-6; 10 nucleotides line up with TRBD1. CDR1 is SEHNR and CDR2 is FQNEAQ in the germline V gene (reference sequence). The trim removed 5 bases at V and 5 bases at J, leaving 3 bases unmatched. The CDR3 spans 15 residues. CDR3 coding DNA: TGTGCCAGCAGCCGCGGGACAGGGGATAATTCACCCCTCCACTTT. It specifies CASSRGTGDNSPLHF.

The V call is TRBV21-1, the J call TRBJ1-1; the table's D call, TRBD1, was not checked against the DNA. TRBV21-1 is annotated as a pseudogene. CDR3 size: 13 residues. The DNA for the CDR3 is TGTGCCAACGGGGGACAGGACTATGCTGAAGCTTTCTTT. Translation: CANGGQDYAEAFF.

The chain joins TRBV30 to TRBJ1-5; D is possibly TRBD1 (6 bases). Germline V lookup: CDR1 GTSNPN, CDR2 SVGIG (reference sequence). V gave up 3 bases and J gave up 3 bases, with 12 bases separating them. The CDR3 length is 14 residues. The CDR3 here is CAWRTQGTNQPQHF. For the CDR3, the DNA is TGTGCCTGGAGGACCCAGGGGACCAATCAGCCCCAGCATTTT.

The chain's CDR3 is CSARDASYGYTF. In DNA, the CDR3 is TGCAGTGCTAGAGATGCATCCTATGGCTACACCTTC. The chain joins TRBV20-1 to TRBJ1-2; the D is unclear. Germline V gives CDR1 DFQATT, CDR2 SNEGSKA (reference sequence). Trimming pared 0 bases from V and 4 bases from J, leaving 6 bases between. The CDR3 contains 12 residues.

The chain carries TRBV6-2 or TRBV6-3 and TRBJ1-1; no clear D. The germline V gene has CDR1 MNHEY and CDR2 SVGEGT. V was pared by 5 bases and J by 4 bases, with 14 bases between. This CDR3 comprises 14 residues. In DNA, the CDR3 is TGTGCCAGCAGTCGGGGTCCGAGAGGCACTGAAGCTTTCTTT. As protein: CASSRGPRGTEAFF.